This T cell receptor beta chain stems from a study of cytomegalovirus exposure and HLA in healthy donors. Study-wide results and caveats: There were about 160 TCR beta chains listed as cytomegalovirus-associated. Clusters of TCRs from the first cohort tended to co-occur in the 130 or so validation repertoires (as a later analysis found). Three chains linked to CMV were shown in vitro to be specific for CMV antigens.

This table comes from immunoSEQ multiplex PCR, and its TCRdb copy is limited to in-frame clones, with some not included. The sample yields 200,000 to 250,000 clones, around nine tenths seen once. A roughly 120-subject validation cohort, separate from the approximately 670-subject first cohort, supplied the donors. Germline-derived CDR1 and CDR2 are SGHRS and YFSETQ. The CDR3 extends over 14 amino acids. V shed 4 bases and J 4 bases; nucleotides not matched to a gene: 3. About this clone itself: What it binds is unknown.

The material sequenced was PBMCs. The chain joins TRBV5-1 to TRBJ2-1; 9 bases match TRBD2. The receptor was isolated from a woman aged 18-29 years in good health and CMV-seropositive. The CDR3 coding sequence is TGCGCCAGCAGCCTGACTAGCGGTTACAATGAGCAGTTCTTC. Translated: CASSLTSGYNEQFF.